This entry concerns a single T cell receptor (beta chain). The sample comes from a study of blood T cell repertoires in COVID-19. About the research overall: The study drew acute and convalescent COVID-19 samples from the United States, Italy and Spain. Sample material is recorded as cDNA or gDNA derived from T cells, B-cell-depleted T cells, or PBMCs.

Sequencing was performed with immunoSEQ multiplex PCR; in TCRdb, only in-frame clones are kept and a portion is missing. The table has 150,000 to 200,000 clones, roughly 75% seen once; the top ten hold around 7%. CDR3 length: 13 residues. In germline, CDR1 is MGHDK, CDR2 SYGVNS. Trimming shortened V by 1 base and J by 10 bases, and 13 bases separated the two germline ends. V and J are TRBV25-1 and TRBJ1-1, with D unclear. The sequenced sample was peripheral blood. The receptor's source is a man aged 65 to 85 with active or convalescent COVID-19. The CDR3 loop reads CASSELSEDRAFF. The CDR3 DNA sequence: TGTGCCAGCAGTGAATTAAGTGAGGATCGAGCTTTCTTT.